Listed here are 24 T cell receptor beta chains from one sample, sequenced in a study of shared clonotypes between healthy human individuals. Some clones are missing from TCRdb's copy, which holds only in-frame ones; the method was immunoSEQ multiplex PCR. The sample records around 1.5 million clones, approximately 98% being singletons. The sequenced material came from naive CD4+ T cells sorted from blood. Subset reported: CD45RA+ positively selected. The receptors were sampled from a man between 25 and 39 years old in good health.

This clone was seen once. The V gene is TRBV4-2, the J gene TRBJ2-5; 12 bases are shared with TRBD2. CDR1 is LGHNA and CDR2 is YNFKEQ in the germline V gene. The CDR3 covers 15 residues. V trimming: 1 base; J trimming: 3 bases; junction bases outside the gene matches: 0. The CDR3 region is CASSQGLAGEETQYF. The CDR3, as DNA: TGTGCCAGCAGCCAAGGACTAGCGGGAGAAGAGACCCAGTACTTC.

The chain combines TRBV7-2 with TRBJ2-7, with unresolved D. CDR3 size: 14 residues. V was shortened by 2 bases and J by 3 bases, with 11 bases between the two germline ends. Looked up from germline, CDR1 is SGHTA and CDR2 is FQGNSA. The CDR3 bases are TGTGCCAGCAGCTTATCCCAAGTCCGCTACGAGCAGTACTTC. It translates to CASSLSQVRYEQYF.

This chain joins TRBV10-3 and TRBJ2-3; 10 bases map to TRBD2. The trim removed 4 bases at V and 4 bases at J, leaving 26 bases unmatched. Germline V gene data show CDR1 as ENHRY and CDR2 as SYGVKD. The length of the CDR3 is 22 residues. CDR3 protein: CAISGAPPGLAGELGTADTQYF. CDR3 bases: TGTGCCATCAGTGGGGCCCCCCCTGGGCTAGCGGGAGAGTTGGGCACAGCAGATACGCAGTATTTT.

The gene calls are TRBV6-5 and TRBJ2-3; 7 bases fit TRBD1. The CDR3 is 13 amino acids. Germline V lookup: CDR1 MNHEY, CDR2 SVGAGI. Unmatched junction bases numbered 1, after V lost 6 bases and J lost 1 base. CDR3 sequence reads: CASSDRGTDTQYF. In DNA, the CDR3 is TGTGCCAGCAGCGACAGGGGCACAGATACGCAGTATTTT.

This sequence joins TRBV5-1 and TRBJ2-1; possible D gene TRBD1, 5 bases. The CDR3 runs 11 residues. The germline gives CDR1 SGHRS, CDR2 YFSETQ. With 3 bases removed from V and 12 bases from J, the gap between germline ends came to 10 bases. As DNA, the CDR3 is TGCGCCAGCAGCTCGACAGTTGGGCAGTTCTTC. Translating gives CASSSTVGQFF.

The rearrangement links TRBV19 to TRBJ1-1; D unresolved. Germline V gene sequence: CDR1 LNHDA, CDR2 SQIVND (reference sequence). With 7 bases removed from V and 3 bases from J, the gap between germline ends came to 6 bases. This CDR3 contains 11 residues. The CDR3, as DNA: TGTGCCAGTAACATCGACACTGAAGCTTTCTTT. Protein sequence: CASNIDTEAFF.

This clone was detected only once. The chain is built from TRBV6-6 and TRBJ1-1; perhaps TRBD1 as D (5 bases). Trimming left V 6 bases short and J 11 bases short, with 19 bases between. Germline assignment: CDR1 MNHNY and CDR2 SVGAGI (reference sequence). This CDR3 spans 13 amino acids. The CDR3 loop is CASRRPPQGDAFF. CDR3 DNA sequence: TGTGCCAGCAGAAGACCCCCCCAGGGTGATGCTTTCTTT.

J is TRBJ2-2 and V is TRBV5-4; unclear D gene. CDR1 is SGHNT, CDR2 YYREEE, per germline (reference sequence). The V gene lost 0 bases and the J gene lost 0 bases, with 6 bases spanning the gap. This CDR3 has 15 amino acids. CDR3 sequence reads: CASSLDATNTGELFF. The CDR3 DNA follows: TGTGCCAGCAGCTTGGACGCCACGAACACCGGGGAGCTGTTTTTT.

This sequence joins TRBV7-2 and TRBJ2-7, with D uncertain. Between the trimmed V and J ends, which lost 2 bases and 0 bases, there was a span of 8 bases. This CDR3 region has 14 residues. Germline loops: CDR1 SGHTA, CDR2 FQGNSA. CDR3 in DNA: TGTGCCAGCAGCTTAATTGTGTCCTCCTACGAGCAGTACTTC. Protein product: CASSLIVSSYEQYF. The full variable domain, its missing parts supplied by reference TRBV7-2 and TRBJ2-7, is GAGVSQSPSNKVTEKGKDVELRCDPISGHTALYWYRQSLGQGLEFLIYFQGNSAPDKSGLPSDRFSAERTGGSVSTLTIQRTQQEDSAVYLCASSLIVSSYEQYFGPGTRLTVT.

Comments on this clone: The same CDR3 also results from other DNA sequences found in this sample. The rearrangement joins TRBV9 to TRBJ2-7; D possibly corresponds to TRBD1 (7 bases). The CDR3 is made up of 13 amino acids. The V end lost 0 bases, the J end lost 6 bases, and 10 bases lay between the germline ends. CDR1 and CDR2 (germline): SGDLS, YYNGEE. The CDR3: CASSVVQGGEQYF. As DNA, the CDR3 is TGTGCCAGCAGCGTAGTCCAGGGGGGCGAGCAGTACTTC.

The chain uses TRBV15 and TRBJ2-7, with 7 bases aligning to TRBD1. The CDR3 contains 13 residues. From germline, CDR1 is LNHNV and CDR2 YYDKDF (reference sequence). The trim removed 8 bases at V and 4 bases at J, leaving 8 bases unmatched. CDR3 coding DNA: TGTGCCACCCGAAAAACAGGGGTTTACGAGCAGTACTTC. This translates into CATRKTGVYEQYF.

This chain uses TRBV25-1 with TRBJ2-7; 12 bases line up with TRBD2. This CDR3 comprises 14 residues. V was clipped by 6 bases and J by 3 bases; unmatched bases: 3. Germline CDR1 and CDR2: MGHDK and SYGVNS. The CDR3 nucleotides read TGTGCCAGCAGACAGACTAGCGGGAGCTACGAGCAGTACTTC. It specifies CASRQTSGSYEQYF.

The genes are TRBV5-1 and TRBJ2-7; the D gene is possibly TRBD2 (5 bases). Germline V CDR1 and CDR2: SGHRS, YFSETQ. The CDR3 runs 18 residues. V was shortened by 0 bases and J by 3 bases, with 22 bases between the two germline ends. CDR3 sequence: CASSLALRVGKINYEQYF. In nucleotides, the CDR3 is TGCGCCAGCAGCTTGGCCTTGCGGGTAGGTAAGATTAACTACGAGCAGTACTTC.

The gene calls are TRBV27 and TRBJ1-1; D ambiguous. This CDR3 is 14 amino acids long. Germline V gene lookup returns CDR1 MNHEY and CDR2 SMNVEV (reference sequence). Trimming left V 5 bases short and J 0 bases short, with 10 bases between. In DNA, the CDR3 is TGTGCCAGCAGTACAAGTTGGATGAACACTGAAGCTTTCTTT. Amino acids: CASSTSWMNTEAFF.

About this clone itself: The same CDR3 is also encoded by other DNA sequences in this sample. The CDR3, as DNA: TGCGCCAGCAGCTTACTAGCGGGGTCCTACAATGAGCAGTTCTTC. It translates to CASSLLAGSYNEQFF. V usage is TRBV5-1 and J usage is TRBJ2-1, with 10 bases identical to TRBD2. V lost 2 bases to trimming and J lost 1 base; unmatched junction nucleotides: 0. Germline assignment: CDR1 SGHRS and CDR2 YFSETQ. The CDR3 consists of 15 residues.

As for this clone: The sample carries other DNA sequences with the same CDR3. CDR3 coding DNA: TGTGCCAGCAGCTCGTACACAGGGAACACTGAAGCTTTCTTT. This codes for CASSSYTGNTEAFF. V is TRBV5-4 and J is TRBJ1-1; a weak D match, TRBD1 (5 bases). V lost 3 bases and J lost 1, with 10 bases in between. Germline assignment: CDR1 SGHNT and CDR2 YYREEE (reference sequence). This CDR3 contains 14 residues.

J is TRBJ2-7 and V is TRBV7-8, with D possibly being TRBD1 or TRBD2 (5 bases each). The CDR3 loop spans 15 amino acids. V shed 8 bases and J shed 1 base, with 18 bases lying between them. From germline, CDR1 is SGHVS and CDR2 FQNEAQ. The CDR3 nucleotides are TGTGCCAGCTGCCGGGACCTGAGAGGTTCCTACGAGCAGTACTTC. This encodes CASCRDLRGSYEQYF.

The J gene is TRBJ1-5, the V gene TRBV6-5, with 8 bases lining up with TRBD1. The CDR3 is 11 amino acids. From germline, CDR1 is MNHEY and CDR2 SVGAGI. The trim removed 9 bases at V and 15 bases at J, leaving 10 bases unmatched. This CDR3 reads CASRMDRERHF. The DNA for the CDR3 is TGTGCCAGTAGGATGGACAGGGAAAGGCATTTT.

This clone appeared a single time. The chain has TRBV6-6 and TRBJ2-7, with D perhaps TRBD2 (6 bases). The V gene lost 4 bases and the J gene lost 2 bases, with 15 bases spanning the gap. The CDR3 runs to 15 residues. Germline-derived CDR1 and CDR2 are MNHNY and SVGAGI (reference sequence). CDR3 sequence: CASSSPGLYPYEQYF. The CDR3 DNA reads TGTGCCAGCAGTTCACCGGGACTTTACCCCTACGAGCAGTACTTC.

The rearrangement links TRBV27 to TRBJ2-5, with D unresolved. The CDR3 runs to 11 residues. With 3 bases removed from V and 1 base from J, the gap between germline ends came to 0 bases. The germline CDR1 and CDR2 sequences are MNHEY and SMNVEV (reference sequence). In DNA, the CDR3 is TGTGCCAGCAGTTTCCAAGAGACCCAGTACTTC. Protein sequence: CASSFQETQYF.

The rearrangement links TRBV5-4 to TRBJ2-2; TRBD1 matches at 7 bases. This CDR3 has 15 residues. V lost 8 bases and J lost 3; bases outside the gene matches: 10. Germline V CDR1 and CDR2: SGHNT, YYREEE (reference sequence). CDR3 amino acids: CASAPDRVHTGELFF. The DNA for the CDR3 is TGTGCCAGTGCTCCTGACAGGGTGCACACCGGGGAGCTGTTTTTT.

This clone has a single count. The chain couples TRBV7-3 to TRBJ2-5, with 10 bases fitting TRBD2. J was trimmed by 4 bases and V by 2 bases; bases with no gene match: 4. Germline CDR1 SGHTA, CDR2 FQGTGA. The CDR3 is 15 residues long. The chain's CDR3 is CASSLGTSVLETQYF. CDR3 nucleotide sequence: TGTGCCAGCAGCTTAGGGACTAGCGTCCTAGAGACCCAGTACTTC.

This chain uses TRBV10-3 with TRBJ1-1, with a possible D match to TRBD1 (5 bases). CDR1 and CDR2 from the germline V gene are ENHRY and SYGVKD. Trimming took 0 bases from V and 6 from J, leaving 8 bases between them. This CDR3 region has 13 residues. The CDR3 sequence is CAISESPGAEAFF. Here the CDR3 DNA reads TGTGCCATCAGTGAGTCTCCGGGGGCTGAAGCTTTCTTT.

V is TRBV5-4 and J is TRBJ2-5; possibly TRBD1 for D (6 bases). The CDR3 extends over 15 amino acids. The V end was cut by 4 bases, the J end by 2 bases, with 15 bases between. Germline assignment: CDR1 SGHNT and CDR2 YYREEE (reference sequence). CDR3 amino acids: CASSRQDLFQETQYF. CDR3 in DNA: TGTGCCAGCAGCAGACAGGACCTGTTTCAAGAGACCCAGTACTTC.